This passage covers 14 T cell receptor beta chains from one sample sequenced in a study of T cells in Graves' hyperthyroidism and ophthalmopathy. RNA transcripts were the template for amplifying TCR beta CDR3 regions. RT-PCR in the first round (using the HTBI primer set) targeted the TCR CDR3. TCRdb reanalysed the multiplex PCR reads using MiXCR and keeps one entry per CDR3 protein. The sample contains approximately 610,000 distinct CDR3 sequences, approximately 14% of which appear only once. The source material was blood. The receptors stem from a woman in her 40s with Graves' ophthalmopathy.

This clonotype was counted many times. This rearrangement joins TRBV6-5 to TRBJ2-7, with D possibly matching TRBD2 (6 bases). V was cut by 0 bases and J by 5 bases, with 14 bases left in between. CDR1 is MNHEY and CDR2 is SVGAGI in the germline V gene. The length of the CDR3 is 15 residues. CDR3: CASSYSSSSAHEQYF. CDR3 coding DNA: TGTGCCAGCAGTTACTCGAGCTCTAGCGCCCACGAGCAGTACTTC.

The V gene is TRBV7-9, the J gene TRBJ2-7; 8 bases line up with TRBD1. The CDR3 extends over 14 amino acids. J gave up 4 bases and V 5 bases, and 7 bases lay outside the gene matches. Germline V gene data show CDR1 as SEHNR and CDR2 as FQNEAQ (reference sequence). The CDR3 is CASSPRQGRYEQYF. The CDR3 region has the DNA TGTGCCAGCAGCCCTCGACAGGGGCGTTACGAGCAGTACTTC.

This clonotype was detected a few times. This rearrangement joins TRBV28 to TRBJ2-7; D is undetermined. Per the germline V gene, CDR1 is MDHEN and CDR2 is SYDVKM. The V gene lost 10 bases and the J gene lost 4 bases, with 17 bases spanning the gap. The CDR3 consists of 13 residues. CDR3 DNA sequence: TGTGCCACCCCAAGGCCCGCATTTTACGAGCAGTACTTC. Translating gives CATPRPAFYEQYF.

CDR3 amino acids: CASSPIEGDYGYTF. The CDR3 DNA follows: TGTGCCAGCAGCCCCATAGAGGGTGACTATGGCTACACCTTC. The J gene is TRBJ1-2, the V gene TRBV7-9; D is unresolved. This CDR3 spans 14 amino acids. Looked up from germline, CDR1 is SEHNR and CDR2 is FQNEAQ (reference sequence). V lost 5 bases and J lost 3, with 13 bases in between.

Note on this clonotype: A much larger clone lies one base from this, so it may be a read error. This rearrangement joins TRBV11-2 to TRBJ2-7; 9 nucleotides line up with TRBD2. The CDR3 sequence is 16 residues long. Trimming at V came to 5 bases and at J to 3 bases, leaving 11 bases not matched to a gene. Germline V CDR1 and CDR2: SGHAT, FQNNGV. CDR3 bases: TGTGCCAGCAGCGCCCCGGGGAGCGGGAGGTTCTACGAGCAGTACTTC. Amino acid sequence: CASSAPGSGRFYEQYF.

This clonotype showed up many times. J is TRBJ2-7 and V is TRBV7-9, with D possibly TRBD1 on 5 matching bases. The CDR3 loop spans 14 amino acids. The germline V gene encodes CDR1 SEHNR and CDR2 FQNEAQ (reference sequence). Trimming pared 5 bases from V and 3 bases from J, leaving 14 bases between. In DNA, the CDR3 is TGTGCCAGCAGCCTGTTAACGACAGACTACGAGCAGTACTTC. It translates to CASSLLTTDYEQYF.

This clonotype was seen ten or more times. V usage is TRBV6-1 and J usage is TRBJ1-3, with D possibly being TRBD1 (5 bases). This CDR3 contains 12 residues. V lost 10 bases and J lost 4, with 11 bases in between. From germline, CDR1 is MNHNS and CDR2 SASEGT. CDR3 sequence: CATSTAGNTIYF. For the CDR3, the DNA is TGTGCCACCTCGACAGCGGGAAACACCATATATTTT.

There are many counts of this clonotype. The rearrangement links TRBV6-5 to TRBJ1-3; possible D gene TRBD1, 5 bases. Per germline, CDR1 MNHEY and CDR2 SVGAGI. The CDR3 has 17 residues. V was pared by 3 bases and J by 0 bases, with 15 bases between. In DNA form, the CDR3 reads TGTGCCAGCAGTTATGACCGACAGTTTCTCTCTGGAAACACCATATATTTT. Protein: CASSYDRQFLSGNTIYF.

The V gene is TRBV12-3 or TRBV12-4, the J gene TRBJ1-1, with D unresolved. This CDR3 has 11 amino acids. V was trimmed by 3 bases and J by 11 bases, leaving 10 bases between them. The CDR3 here is CASSFQSAAFF. CDR3 nucleotide sequence: TGTGCCAGCAGTTTTCAATCAGCTGCTTTCTTT.

Many counts were recorded for this clonotype. The chain recombines TRBV4-3 with TRBJ2-5; 8 bases fit TRBD1. The CDR3 extends over 15 amino acids. The V gene's germline CDR1 is LGHNA and CDR2 YSLEER. J lost 4 bases, V lost 1 base, and 5 bases had no gene match. DNA of the CDR3: TGCGCCAGCAGCCAAGGAGCAGGGGGCAGAGAGACCCAGTACTTC. Protein: CASSQGAGGRETQYF.

This chain connects TRBV12-3 or TRBV12-4 to TRBJ1-1; unclear D gene. This CDR3 has 15 residues. V was cut by 0 bases and J by 1 base, with 9 bases left in between. In DNA, the CDR3 is TGTGCCAGCAGTTTAGCGATCGTAGGGAACACTGAAGCTTTCTTT. Its translation is CASSLAIVGNTEAFF.

This clonotype has more than one count but fewer than ten. A much larger clone sits a single nucleotide away, making a read error possible. This chain links TRBV20-1 with TRBJ1-5; D call uncertain. V dropped 6 bases and J dropped 5 bases, with 17 bases sitting between them. The CDR3 runs 14 residues. The germline V gene has CDR1 DFQATT and CDR2 SNEGSKA (reference sequence). Here the CDR3 reads CSAVGWRADQPQHF. CDR3 nucleotides: TGCAGTGCGGTAGGGTGGAGGGCGGATCAGCCCCAGCATTTT.

This clonotype has only a few counts. The chain employs TRBV5-1 and TRBJ2-2; 7 nucleotides align to TRBD1. This CDR3 is built from 16 residues. Germline V gives CDR1 SGHRS, CDR2 YFSETQ. With V trimmed by 0 bases and J by 0 bases, 2 bases remained unmatched. CDR3 bases: TGCGCCAGCAGCTTGGCGGGACAGTCGAACACCGGGGAGCTGTTTTTT. Translation gives CASSLAGQSNTGELFF.

The chain links TRBV20-1 to TRBJ2-5, with 8 bases fitting TRBD2. CDR3 size: 14 residues. Germline-derived CDR1 and CDR2 are DFQATT and SNEGSKA (reference sequence). V shed 3 bases, J shed 5 bases, and the junction held 8 bases outside the gene matches. Written as DNA, the CDR3 is TGCAGTGCTAGGGGGACGGGAGGGATGGAGACCCAGTACTTC. As protein: CSARGTGGMETQYF.